Listed below are T cell receptor beta chains from one sample, sequenced in a study of siplizumab effects on memory and regulatory T cells. Only in-frame clones appear in the TCRdb table, and some are missing; sequencing was by immunoSEQ multiplex PCR. The sample comprises fewer than 100,000 clones, approximately 95% of which are singletons, and approximately 0.3% rests with the top ten. Source material: non-Treg CD4+ T cells sorted from blood. Source of these receptors: a human donor in good health. Each CDR3 is given with its conserved first and last residue. A D gene is named only where the DNA matches it firmly. Size tells how often a clone was seen (once, few, many) or the class of an expanded clone, and some rows leave it out.

cdr3_aa cdr3_nt v_call d_call j_call clone_size
CASSLSLAGGPYNEQFF TGCGCCAGCAGCCTGAGTCTGGCGGGGGGGCCCTACAATGAGCAGTTCTTC TRBV5-1 TRBD2 TRBJ2-1 -
CASSLVGTKSYEQYF TGTGCCAGCAGCTTAGTGGGGACAAAATCCTACGAGCAGTACTTC TRBV7-2 - TRBJ2-7 -
CASSVRVNTEAFF TGTGCCAGCAGCGTACGGGTGAACACTGAAGCTTTCTTT TRBV9 - TRBJ1-1 -
CASRGLAGPTDTQYF TGTGCCAGCAGGGGACTAGCGGGACCCACAGATACGCAGTATTTT TRBV9 TRBD2 TRBJ2-3 -
CASRPSGLVDTQYF TGTGCCAGCAGACCTAGCGGGTTGGTCGATACGCAGTATTTT TRBV27 TRBD2 TRBJ2-3 -
CASSLGANQPQHF TGTGCCAGCAGCTTAGGAGCGAATCAGCCCCAGCATTTT TRBV7-9 - TRBJ1-5 -
CASDDRTNTEAFF TGTGCCAGCGATGACAGGACGAACACTGAAGCTTTCTTT TRBV28 - TRBJ1-1 -
CASSLDRGYPEDTQYF TGTGCCAGCAGCTTAGATCGAGGGTATCCAGAGGATACGCAGTATTTT TRBV11-2 - TRBJ2-3 -
CASSRGTDYEQYF TGTGCCAGCAGCCGTGGGACGGACTACGAGCAGTACTTC TRBV7-6 - TRBJ2-7 -
CASSQDRAQVETQYF TGTGCCAGCAGCCAGGACAGGGCCCAGGTAGAGACCCAGTACTTC TRBV7-9 TRBD1 TRBJ2-5 -
CASSFRQALWNEQFF TGTGCCAGCAGTTTCAGACAGGCGTTGTGGAATGAGCAGTTCTTC TRBV27 - TRBJ2-1 once
CASRKGSANVLTF TGTGCCAGCAGGAAAGGGTCGGCCAACGTCCTGACTTTC TRBV11-3 - TRBJ2-6 -
CASSQDGPGGRYEQYF TGCGCCAGCAGCCAAGACGGGCCGGGGGGACGCTACGAGCAGTACTTC TRBV4-1 TRBD2 TRBJ2-7 -
CASSPPGLRYEQYF TGTGCCAGCTCGCCCCCGGGACTACGCTACGAGCAGTACTTC TRBV18 TRBD2 TRBJ2-7 -
CASSYRGAQYF TGTGCCAGCAGCTACCGGGGGGCGCAGTACTTC TRBV7-2 - TRBJ2-5 -
CASSLGSGGGNSPLHF TGTGCCAGCAGCTTAGGATCAGGGGGAGGTAATTCACCCCTCCACTTT TRBV7-6 TRBD1 TRBJ1-6 -
CASSYSGRGQYRLVF TGTGCCAGCAGTTACTCCGGCAGGGGGCAATATAGATTGGTCTTC TRBV6-5 TRBD1 TRBJ1-2 -
CASSPISGQETQYF TGTGCCAGCTCACCTATCTCGGGCCAAGAGACCCAGTACTTC TRBV18 - TRBJ2-5 -
CASSVAALAGSYNEQFF TGTGCCAGCAGCGTAGCAGCGCTAGCGGGGTCGTACAATGAGCAGTTCTTC TRBV9 TRBD2 TRBJ2-1 -
CASSQVASGQYF TGTGCCAGCAGCCAAGTGGCGAGCGGGCAGTATTTT TRBV14 - TRBJ2-3 few
CAISQAQGYGYTF TGTGCCATCAGTCAGGCACAGGGCTATGGCTACACCTTC TRBV10-3 - TRBJ1-2 -
CASSPGLAFDEQFF TGTGCCAGCAGCCCGGGACTAGCGTTTGATGAGCAGTTCTTC TRBV7-3 TRBD2 TRBJ2-1 -
CASSPWSRDGYTF TGCGCCAGCAGCCCGTGGAGTAGGGATGGCTACACCTTC TRBV5-1 - TRBJ1-2 -
CASSENSRQGQIYF TGTGCCAGCAGTGAAAATTCGCGACAGGGTCAAATATATTTT TRBV2 TRBD1 TRBJ2-3 -
CASSLGTGNPAKNIQYF TGTGCCAGCAGCCTGGGAACAGGGAACCCAGCCAAAAACATTCAGTACTTC TRBV7-9 - TRBJ2-4 -
CASSKVTGELFF TGTGCCAGTAGCAAAGTCACCGGGGAGCTGTTTTTT TRBV19 - TRBJ2-2 -